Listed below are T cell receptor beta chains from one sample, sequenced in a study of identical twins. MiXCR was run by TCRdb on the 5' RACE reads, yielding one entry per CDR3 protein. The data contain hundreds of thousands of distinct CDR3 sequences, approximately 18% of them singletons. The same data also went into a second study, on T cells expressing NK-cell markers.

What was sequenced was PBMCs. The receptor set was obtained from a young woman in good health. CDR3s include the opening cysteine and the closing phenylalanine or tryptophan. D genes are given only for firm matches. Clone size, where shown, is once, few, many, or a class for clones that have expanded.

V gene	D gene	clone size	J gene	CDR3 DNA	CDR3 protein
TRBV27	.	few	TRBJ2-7	TGTGCCAGCAGTTATGGTCCGGATTACGAGCAGTACTTC	CASSYGPDYEQYF
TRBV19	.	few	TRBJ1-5	TGTGCCAGTAGTATTTCAGGGCAGTCCAATCAGCCCCAGCATTTT	CASSISGQSNQPQHF
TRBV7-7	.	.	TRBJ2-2	TGTGCCAGCAGCTTAGCGGCCGTTGGGGAGCTGTTTTTT	CASSLAAVGELFF
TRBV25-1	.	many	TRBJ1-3	TGTGCCAGCAGTGAGGCAGGGGGAAACACCATATATTTT	CASSEAGGNTIYF
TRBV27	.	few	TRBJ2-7	TGTGCCAGCAGTTTATCGGGTCTTGACGAGCAGTACTTC	CASSLSGLDEQYF
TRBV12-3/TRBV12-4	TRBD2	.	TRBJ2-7	TGTGCCAGCAGTTTAAGGCGGGGGGCCCGGGAGCAGTACTTC	CASSLRRGAREQYF
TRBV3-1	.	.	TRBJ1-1	TGTGCCAGCAGCCAGGGGCCTGGACAATCGGGAGCTTTCTTT	CASSQGPGQSGAFF
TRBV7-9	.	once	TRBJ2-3	TGTGCCAGCAGCCTCTGGGCGGGGGCCACAGATACGCAGTATTTT	CASSLWAGATDTQYF
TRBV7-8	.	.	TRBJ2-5	TGTGCCAGCGTCAAAGGACGGACACAAGAGACCCAGTACTTC	CASVKGRTQETQYF
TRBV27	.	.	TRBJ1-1	TGTGCCAGCAGTTTGGACAGAACCCACACTGAAGCTTTCTTT	CASSLDRTHTEAFF
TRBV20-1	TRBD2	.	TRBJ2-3	TGCAGTGCTGCACCGCCCTGGGGACTAGCGGGAGTGGTAGATACGCAGTATTTT	CSAAPPWGLAGVVDTQYF
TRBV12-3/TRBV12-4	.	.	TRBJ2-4	TGTGCCAGCACCGAAGGACGGCTAGCCAAAAACATTCAGTACTTC	CASTEGRLAKNIQYF
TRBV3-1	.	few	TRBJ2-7	TGTGCCAGCAGCGGCAGTGAGGACGAGCAGTACTTC	CASSGSEDEQYF
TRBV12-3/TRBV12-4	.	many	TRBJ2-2	TGTGCCAGCAGCCATAACACCGGGGAGCTGTTTTTT	CASSHNTGELFF
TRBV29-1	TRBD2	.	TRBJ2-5	TGCAGCGTTCTGACTAGCGGGAGGGAAGAGACCCAGTACTTC	CSVLTSGREETQYF
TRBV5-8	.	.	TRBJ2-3	TGTGCCAGCATTGTGGATACGCAGTATTTT	CASIVDTQYF
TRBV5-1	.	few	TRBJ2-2	TGCGCCAGCAGCCCCGGCAATTTTGAGGGCACCGGGGAGCTGTTTTTT	CASSPGNFEGTGELFF
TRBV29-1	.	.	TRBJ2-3	TGCAGCGTTGGGGCTATCGACGGGTATTTT	CSVGAIDGYF
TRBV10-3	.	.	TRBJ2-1	TGTGCCATCAGTGCAACGAACAACCGGGACAATGAGCAGTTCTTC	CAISATNNRDNEQFF
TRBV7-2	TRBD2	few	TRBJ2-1	TGTGCCAGCAGCGGGACTAGCGGGAGGAATGAGCAGTTCTTC	CASSGTSGRNEQFF
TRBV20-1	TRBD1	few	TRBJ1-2	TGCAGTGCTAGGGAAAACAGGGGAGGTGGCTACACCTTC	CSARENRGGGYTF
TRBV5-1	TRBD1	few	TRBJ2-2	TGCGCCAGCAGCCCCACAGGGGGCCTTTACGGGGAGCTGTTTTTT	CASSPTGGLYGELFF
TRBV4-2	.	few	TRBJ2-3	TGTGCCAGCAGCCAAGGGAGCGGGAGCACAGATACGCAGTATTTT	CASSQGSGSTDTQYF
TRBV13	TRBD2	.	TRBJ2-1	TGTGCCAGCAGCTTAATACTAGCGTCAACACCCAATGAGCAGTTCTTC	CASSLILASTPNEQFF
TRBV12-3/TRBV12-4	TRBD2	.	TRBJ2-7	TGTGCCAGCAAAAGTTTGGCGGGGGGGCCCTACGAGCAGTACTTC	CASKSLAGGPYEQYF
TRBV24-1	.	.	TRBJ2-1	TGTGCCACCGGGAGTATTGGGGTCAATGAGCAGTTCTTC	CATGSIGVNEQFF
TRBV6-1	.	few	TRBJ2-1	TGTGCCAGCACTCAGGGGCCATCGTCAAATGAGCAGTTCTTC	CASTQGPSSNEQFF
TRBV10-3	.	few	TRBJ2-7	TGTGCCATCATGGGAGGAGAGAGCTACGAGCAGTACTTC	CAIMGGESYEQYF
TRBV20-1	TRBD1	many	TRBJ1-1	TGCAGTGCACGGACAGGGAACACTGAAGCTTTCTTT	CSARTGNTEAFF
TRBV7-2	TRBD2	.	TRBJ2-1	TGTGCCAGCAGTACGGGACTAGTCCCGTTCTTC	CASSTGLVPFF
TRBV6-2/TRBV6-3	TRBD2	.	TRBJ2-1	TGTGCCAGCAGTTACTCTATAGCGGGGAACGACAATGAGCAGTTCTTC	CASSYSIAGNDNEQFF
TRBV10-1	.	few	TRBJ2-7	TGCGCCAGCAGTGATCCCGGGACGGTCAGTTTGTACTTC	CASSDPGTVSLYF
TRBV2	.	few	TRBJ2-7	TGTGCCACCGGGGCAGAGACAGCCTACGAGCAGTACTTC	CATGAETAYEQYF
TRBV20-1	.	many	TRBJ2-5	TGCAGTGCTAAGACTGGGATTGAGTCGGAGACCCAGTACTTC	CSAKTGIESETQYF
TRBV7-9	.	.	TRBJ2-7	TGTGCCGAAGGGGGGGGGAACTCCTACGAGCAGTACTTC	CAEGGGNSYEQYF
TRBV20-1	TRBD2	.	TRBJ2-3	TGCAGTGCTGGCCATTTCGCGGGAGGGAGCACAGATACGCAGTATTTT	CSAGHFAGGSTDTQYF
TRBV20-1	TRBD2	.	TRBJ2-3	TGCAGTGCCAATTGGGCTAGCGGGAGAGGAGGCACAGATACGCAGTATTTT	CSANWASGRGGTDTQYF
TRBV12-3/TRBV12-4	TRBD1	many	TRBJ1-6	TGTGCCAGCAGCTACGGACAGGGACGTTCACCCCTCCACTTT	CASSYGQGRSPLHF
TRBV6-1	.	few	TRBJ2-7	TGTGCCAGCAGTGAACGGGACGGCGAGCGATACTTC	CASSERDGERYF
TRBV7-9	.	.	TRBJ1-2	TGTGCCAGCAGCTTAGACCGGGACAAAAGGAACTATGGCTACACCTTC	CASSLDRDKRNYGYTF
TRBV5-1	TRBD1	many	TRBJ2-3	TGCGCCAGCAGCTCATTACCGGGACAGGGCCGACCTGCGCAGTATTTT	CASSSLPGQGRPAQYF
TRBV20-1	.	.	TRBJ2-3	TGCAGTGCCCCCCCGGCGACCACAGATACGCAGTATTTT	CSAPPATTDTQYF
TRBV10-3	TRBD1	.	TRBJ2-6	TGTGCCATCAGACCGACAGGGGCTAGCTCTGGGGCCAACGTCCTGACTTTC	CAIRPTGASSGANVLTF
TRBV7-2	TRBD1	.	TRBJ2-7	TGTGCCAGCAGCTTCGCACGGACAGGGGGCTTCCCCTACGAGCAGTACTTC	CASSFARTGGFPYEQYF
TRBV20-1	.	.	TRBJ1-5	TGCAGTGCTGGTCCGGGGAAGGGGTATCAGCCCCAGCATTTT	CSAGPGKGYQPQHF
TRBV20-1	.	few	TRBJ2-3	TGCAGTGCCATCATTCCGGGCAGGGGAGATACGCAGTATTTT	CSAIIPGRGDTQYF
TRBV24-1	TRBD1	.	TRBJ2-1	TGTGCCACCAGTGGGGACAGTAAGAACAGCTACAATGAGCAGTTCTTC	CATSGDSKNSYNEQFF
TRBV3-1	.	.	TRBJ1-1	TGTGCCAGCAGCGAAGTACCTTCCCGAAACACTGAAGCTTTCTTT	CASSEVPSRNTEAFF
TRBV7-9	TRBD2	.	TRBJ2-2	TGTGCCAGCACCTCGACTAGCTTGAACACCGGGGAGCTGTTTTTT	CASTSTSLNTGELFF
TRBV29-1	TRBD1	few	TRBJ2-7	TGCAGCGCTCAGACAGGGGGTATAAACGAGCAGTACTTC	CSAQTGGINEQYF
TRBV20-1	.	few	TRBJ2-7	TGCAGTGCTAGAGATAAAGCGCCCGAGCAGTACTTC	CSARDKAPEQYF
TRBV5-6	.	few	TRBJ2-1	TGTGCCAGCAGCTTGTTCAGGTCGAGCTCCTACAATGAGCAGTTCTTC	CASSLFRSSSYNEQFF
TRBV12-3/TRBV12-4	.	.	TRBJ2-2	TGTGCCAGCAGTTTCGTCAGAGGGAACACCGGGGAGCTGTTTTTT	CASSFVRGNTGELFF
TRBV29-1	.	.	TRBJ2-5	TGCAGCGTTGTGAGGACGGGAGAGACCCAGTACTTC	CSVVRTGETQYF
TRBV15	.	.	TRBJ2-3	TGTGCCACCAGCAGAGAAATTTTGGATACGCAGTATTTT	CATSREILDTQYF
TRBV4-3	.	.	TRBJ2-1	TGCGCCAGCAGCGAAGGACTACACAACAATGAGCAGTTCTTC	CASSEGLHNNEQFF
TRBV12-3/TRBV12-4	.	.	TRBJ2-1	TGTGCCAGCAGTTTAGGACTTCGAGATGGTGAGCAGTTCTTC	CASSLGLRDGEQFF
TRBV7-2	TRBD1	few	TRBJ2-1	TGTGCCAGCAGCCGGGACAGATCCTACAATGAGCAGTTCTTC	CASSRDRSYNEQFF
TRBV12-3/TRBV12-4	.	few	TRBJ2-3	TGTGCCAGCAGTTTAGGCCCGCGGAGCACAGATACGCAGTATTTT	CASSLGPRSTDTQYF